The text below deals with one T cell receptor beta chain. Its target is unknown. V lost 2 bases and J lost 1, with 12 bases in between. This CDR3 region has 15 residues. Germline CDR1 GTSNPN, CDR2 SVGIG (reference sequence). The data stem from a study of T cell responses to AZD1222 COVID-19 vaccine. Study-wide results and limits: Increases in Spike-specific TCR breadth and depth were seen after two AZD1222 doses. Among vaccine-associated CD4 TCRs, coverage spanned spike, with dominance at 160-218 and 743-854. Unmutated regions of variants are reportedly targeted by nearly half of spike-specific TCRs. Repertoires were collected only later (after the peak T cell response had occurred).

This table comes from immunoSEQ multiplex PCR, and its TCRdb copy is limited to in-frame clones, with some not included. The sample lists about 130,000 clones; approximately 88% were seen once. The sequence was obtained from an adult in good health. This chain connects TRBV30 to TRBJ1-3; D unclear. The starting material was peripheral blood, obtained on day 0 of AZD1222 vaccination. The DNA for the CDR3 is TGTGCCTGGAGTTTAAAGGACTCGTCTGGAAACACCATATATTTT. Residues: CAWSLKDSSGNTIYF. The entire variable domain, with the rest obtained from reference TRBV30 and TRBJ1-3, is as follows: SQTIHQWPATLVQPVGSPLSLECTVEGTSNPNLYWYRQAAGRGLQLLFYSVGIGQISSEVPQNLSASRPQDRQFILSSKKLLLSDSGFYLCAWSLKDSSGNTIYFGEGSWLTVV.